The 9 T cell receptor beta chains below all came from one sample that was sequenced in a study of blood T cell repertoires in COVID-19. Data came from immunoSEQ multiplex PCR; TCRdb stores just in-frame clones and leaves some out. The sample contains 150,000 to 200,000 clones, about 87% of which appear only once. The sequencing sample was made of peripheral blood. The receptors stem from a man aged 55 to 70 with acute or convalescent COVID-19.

CDR3 sequence (DNA): TGTGCCAGCAGTACCGGGAGCCAAGAGACCCAGTACTTC. This encodes CASSTGSQETQYF. J is TRBJ2-5 and V is TRBV6-5; D is possibly TRBD2 (6 bases). Deletions cut 5 bases from V and 1 base from J, with 8 bases between. This CDR3 is 13 amino acids long. Germline CDR1 and CDR2: MNHEY and SVGAGI.

The chain has TRBV19 and TRBJ1-2; tentatively, D is TRBD1 (5 bases). Between the trimmed V and J ends, which lost 0 bases and 5 bases, there was a span of 16 bases. This CDR3 contains 16 residues. Germline V CDR1 and CDR2: LNHDA, SQIVND (reference sequence). This CDR3 is CASSIDPAGRDYGYTF. The DNA for the CDR3 is TGTGCCAGTAGTATAGATCCCGCAGGGAGGGATTATGGCTACACCTTC.

The genes are TRBV27 and TRBJ1-2, with 7 bases fitting TRBD1. V dropped 6 bases and J dropped 0; count of bases not matched to a gene: 7. Germline V gene lookup returns CDR1 MNHEY and CDR2 SMNVEV (reference sequence). The CDR3 loop spans 15 amino acids. The CDR3 region is CASSQGDGTNYGYTF. CDR3 in DNA: TGTGCCAGCAGCCAGGGGGACGGAACTAACTATGGCTACACCTTC.

This clone came up once. The chain links TRBV5-4 to TRBJ2-5, with D perhaps matching TRBD1 (6 bases). CDR1 and CDR2 from the germline V gene are SGHNT and YYREEE (reference sequence). The CDR3 extends over 15 amino acids. Trimming removed 1 base from V and 3 bases from J, with 13 bases in between. DNA for the CDR3: TGTGCCAGCAGCTTGTACAGGGACCCTAAAGAGACCCAGTACTTC. This translates into CASSLYRDPKETQYF.

This clone occurred a few times. The rearrangement links TRBV11-3 to TRBJ1-1; TRBD1 matches at 9 bases. V shed 4 bases and J 7 bases; nucleotides not matched to a gene: 4. The CDR3 is 13 residues long. Looked up from germline, CDR1 is SGHNT and CDR2 is YENEEA. The CDR3 bases are TGTGCCAGCAGCTGGGGACAGGGTATTGAAGCTTTCTTT. As protein: CASSWGQGIEAFF.

The chain links TRBV6-1 to TRBJ1-5; 8 nucleotides agree with TRBD1. The CDR3 covers 15 residues. CDR1 is MNHNS, CDR2 SASEGT, per germline. V trimming: 2 bases; J trimming: 7 bases; junction bases outside the gene matches: 7. CDR3 region: CASSETAGTGQPQHF. DNA of the CDR3: TGTGCCAGCAGTGAAACGGCAGGGACAGGACAGCCCCAGCATTTT.

The V and J genes are TRBV24-1 and TRBJ1-2; 9 nucleotides line up with TRBD1. V shed 5 bases, J shed 4 bases, and the junction held 10 bases outside the gene matches. Germline CDR1 KGHDR, CDR2 SFDVKD. CDR3 length equals 16 residues. CDR3: CATSVGLGQGAYGYTF. The CDR3 DNA reads TGTGCCACCAGTGTCGGACTGGGACAGGGTGCCTATGGCTACACCTTC.

The chain links TRBV7-8 to TRBJ1-6, with D possibly being TRBD1 (6 bases). Germline CDR1 is SGHVS and CDR2 is FQNEAQ. The CDR3 contains 15 residues. V shed 5 bases and J shed 5 bases, with 13 bases lying between them. CDR3 DNA: TGTGCCAGCAGCCAAAGACAGGAAAATAATTCACCCCTCCACTTT. Translated: CASSQRQENNSPLHF.

For the CDR3, the DNA is TGTGCCAGCAGTCGGGCGGGGAATGAAAAACTGTTTTTT. As protein: CASSRAGNEKLFF. This chain uses TRBV6-5 with TRBJ1-4; D is unresolved. Germline values: CDR1 MNHEY, CDR2 SVGAGI. The CDR3 totals 13 residues. Trimming cost V 5 bases and J 5 bases, with 9 bases left between them.